The 22 T cell receptor beta chains listed next were all sequenced from one sample in a study of OX40 agonist ivuxolimab in advanced cancers. The table came from immunoSEQ multiplex PCR; TCRdb's copy has only in-frame clones and leaves some out. The repertoire holds about 19,000 clones, with 86% as singletons. The sample here was CD4+ or CD8+ T cells sorted from blood, taken in a trial of the OX40 agonist ivuxolimab. All receptors derive from an adult with an advanced solid tumor such as melanoma, head and neck, liver or kidney cancer.

The V and J genes are TRBV29-1 and TRBJ2-7; possible D gene TRBD2, 7 bases. The CDR3 spans 13 residues. The germline CDR1 and CDR2 sequences are SQVTM and ANQGSEA. V lost 1 base and J lost 3, with 10 bases in between. This chain's CDR3 is CSVEAGGGYEQYF. Written as DNA, the CDR3 is TGCAGCGTTGAAGCGGGGGGCGGCTACGAGCAGTACTTC.

The chain joins TRBV6-4 to TRBJ2-2; possible D gene TRBD1, 6 bases. V was shortened by 4 bases and J by 5 bases, with 11 bases between the two germline ends. The CDR3 is 14 residues long. Per the germline V gene, CDR1 is MRHNA and CDR2 is SNTAGT. CDR3 protein: CASSAGGATGELFF. The CDR3 DNA follows: TGTGCCAGCAGTGCTGGGGGCGCAACCGGGGAGCTGTTTTTT.

V gene TRBV7-6 combines with J gene TRBJ2-3; TRBD1 matches 7 bases. The CDR3 is 14 residues long. The germline gives CDR1 SGHVS, CDR2 FNYEAQ. V lost 2 bases, J lost 5 bases, and 4 bases stayed unmatched. The CDR3, as DNA: TGTGCCAGCAGCTTACAGGGGGATCGAGATACGCAGTATTTT. This codes for CASSLQGDRDTQYF.

The gene calls are TRBV11-2 and TRBJ1-3; perhaps TRBD1 as D (6 bases). There are 14 residues in the CDR3. Germline V gene sequence: CDR1 SGHAT, CDR2 FQNNGV. V was clipped by 4 bases and J by 4 bases, with 11 bases between them. The CDR3 reads CASSSGTSGNTIYF. The CDR3 nucleotides are TGTGCCAGCAGCTCCGGGACATCCGGAAACACCATATATTTT.

This chain uses TRBV5-4 with TRBJ1-2; D gene uncertain. Per germline, CDR1 SGHNT and CDR2 YYREEE (reference sequence). Trimming took 3 bases from V and 4 from J, leaving 7 bases between them. The length of the CDR3 is 12 residues. The chain's CDR3 is CASSYERYGYTF. The CDR3 region has the DNA TGTGCCAGCAGCTACGAGCGCTATGGCTACACCTTC.

This clone came up a few times. The V and J genes are TRBV29-1 and TRBJ1-1; D remains ambiguous. The ends were cut back, 7 bases at V and 0 bases at J, with 12 bases in the middle. CDR3 length: 13 residues. Germline CDR1 is SQVTM and CDR2 is ANQGSEA. The CDR3 sequence is CSDGLPLNTEAFF. CDR3 DNA: TGCAGCGACGGACTGCCCTTGAACACTGAAGCTTTCTTT.

This clone was seen a handful of times. This rearrangement joins TRBV28 to TRBJ2-7, with 8 positions matching TRBD1. V trimming: 6 bases; J trimming: 3 bases; junction bases outside the gene matches: 13. The CDR3 runs 16 residues. From germline, CDR1 is MDHEN and CDR2 SYDVKM. CDR3 residues: CASSSRAGGHVYEQYF. CDR3 in DNA: TGTGCCAGCAGCTCCCGGGCAGGGGGCCACGTCTACGAGCAGTACTTC.

The chain couples TRBV6-6 to TRBJ1-1; D might be TRBD1 (5 bases). In germline, CDR1 is MNHNY, CDR2 SVGAGI (reference sequence). Deletions cut 3 bases from V and 2 bases from J, with 10 bases between. The CDR3 is made up of 14 amino acids. The CDR3 nucleotides are TGTGCCAGCAGTTATGCCAGGGTAAACACTGAAGCTTTCTTT. Residues: CASSYARVNTEAFF.

The rearrangement uses TRBV30 and TRBJ2-7; D may match TRBD1 or TRBD2 (5 bases each). This CDR3 has 12 amino acids. Trimming took off 1 base at V and 7 bases at J, with 11 bases between the two ends. Germline V gives CDR1 GTSNPN, CDR2 SVGIG (reference sequence). For the CDR3, the DNA is TGTGCCTGGAGTGCGGTGGGGGAAGAGCAGTACTTC. Translation: CAWSAVGEEQYF.

The V call is TRBV2, the J call TRBJ1-2; D is ambiguous. Germline CDR1 and CDR2: SNHLY and FYNNEI. The CDR3 extends over 14 amino acids. Between the trimmed V and J ends, which lost 1 base and 1 base, there was a span of 7 bases. CDR3 nucleotides: TGTGCCAGCAGTGAAGATATAGATAACTATGGCTACACCTTC. This translates into CASSEDIDNYGYTF.

CDR3 DNA: TGTGCCAGCAGTTTCAGGGTGGACACTGAAGCTTTCTTT. Translation gives CASSFRVDTEAFF. This chain uses TRBV6-5 with TRBJ1-1; a weak D match, TRBD1 (5 bases). V lost 4 bases and J lost 3, with 9 bases in between. Germline CDR1 MNHEY, CDR2 SVGAGI. CDR3 length equals 13 residues.

This rearrangement joins TRBV2 to TRBJ1-5; a weak D match, TRBD1 (5 bases). This CDR3 contains 13 residues. Germline V gene data show CDR1 as SNHLY and CDR2 as FYNNEI. The germline V and J ends were trimmed by 10 bases and 7 bases, with 17 bases remaining between them. The CDR3 loop reads CATAGQHPQPQHF. The CDR3 bases are TGTGCCACCGCCGGACAACACCCCCAGCCCCAGCATTTT.

This clone was recorded once. The J gene is TRBJ1-5, the V gene TRBV28, with a tentative D call TRBD1 (5 bases). The V end lost 0 bases, the J end lost 1 base, and 7 bases lay between the germline ends. Per germline, CDR1 MDHEN and CDR2 SYDVKM. The CDR3 covers 15 residues. The DNA of the CDR3 is TGTGCCAGCAGTTTATGGACAGCCAGCAATCAGCCCCAGCATTTT. Protein: CASSLWTASNQPQHF.

J is TRBJ1-1 and V is TRBV29-1; 7 nucleotides line up with TRBD1. Germline V gives CDR1 SQVTM, CDR2 ANQGSEA. J gave up 4 bases and V 4 bases, and 6 bases lay outside the gene matches. The CDR3 has 13 amino acids. The CDR3 region is CSVGQGGSTEAFF. Here the CDR3 DNA reads TGCAGCGTTGGACAGGGCGGAAGCACTGAAGCTTTCTTT. Complete variable domain (other parts from reference TRBV29-1 and TRBJ1-1): SAVISQKPSRDICQRGTSLTIQCQVDSQVTMMFWYRQQPGQSLTLIATANQGSEATYESGFVIDKFPISRPNLTFSTLTVSNMSPEDSSIYLCSVGQGGSTEAFFGQGTRLTVV.

The chain combines TRBV12-5 with TRBJ1-3; tentatively, D is TRBD1 (6 bases). This CDR3 contains 12 residues. The V gene's germline CDR1 is LGHNT and CDR2 FRNRAP. V was pared by 6 bases and J by 10 bases, with 13 bases between. Here the CDR3 DNA reads TGTGCTAGTGGCTGGACAGACGGAACCATATATTTT. This sequence encodes CASGWTDGTIYF.

The V call is TRBV5-6, the J call TRBJ1-1, with D uncertain. Germline V gene lookup returns CDR1 SGHDT and CDR2 YYEEEE. CDR3 length: 12 amino acids. V lost 4 bases and J lost 7, with 11 bases in between. CDR3 in DNA: TGTGCCAGCAGCCGCGGGGTTATTGAAGCTTTCTTT. Translation gives CASSRGVIEAFF.

This sequence joins TRBV13 and TRBJ2-7, with 10 bases that match TRBD1. The germline CDR1 and CDR2 sequences are PRHDT and FYEKMQ (reference sequence). V trimming: 5 bases; J trimming: 2 bases; junction bases outside the gene matches: 3. This CDR3 has 14 amino acids. The CDR3 reads CASSQGQGTYEQYF. The CDR3 DNA reads TGTGCCAGCAGCCAGGGACAGGGGACCTACGAGCAGTACTTC.

The chain combines TRBV5-8 with TRBJ2-4; D unclear. Trimming took 7 bases from V and 0 from J, leaving 8 bases between them. Germline values: CDR1 SGHTS, CDR2 YDEGEE. The CDR3 spans 13 residues. In DNA form, the CDR3 reads TGTGCCAGCTACGGGCTAGCCAAAAACATTCAGTACTTC. Its protein is CASYGLAKNIQYF.

The rearrangement uses TRBV6-5 and TRBJ2-1; possible D gene TRBD1, 6 bases. The germline CDR1 and CDR2 sequences are MNHEY and SVGAGI. Trimming took off 4 bases at V and 8 bases at J, with 15 bases between the two ends. This CDR3 is 14 amino acids long. CDR3 in amino acids: CASSLGQLLDEQFF. CDR3 nucleotides: TGTGCCAGCAGTTTAGGACAGCTATTGGATGAGCAGTTCTTC.

CDR3 loop: CASSLSAGDYEQYF. The DNA of the CDR3 is TGTGCCAGCAGCTTATCGGCAGGCGACTACGAGCAGTACTTC. This rearrangement joins TRBV7-8 to TRBJ2-7; D is unresolved. Trimming took 2 bases from V and 3 from J, leaving 11 bases between them. The CDR3 runs 14 residues. Germline loops: CDR1 SGHVS, CDR2 FQNEAQ.

V is TRBV4-1 and J is TRBJ1-2; perhaps TRBD1 as D (5 bases). V was shortened by 7 bases and J by 6 bases, with 18 bases between the two germline ends. The germline gives CDR1 MGHRA, CDR2 YSYEKL. The CDR3 covers 14 residues. CDR3 residues: CASNEPQGGHGYTF. The CDR3 bases are TGCGCCAGCAACGAACCTCAGGGAGGTCATGGCTACACCTTC.

The rearrangement links TRBV11-2 to TRBJ1-5; 7 positions agree with TRBD1. Germline V gene lookup returns CDR1 SGHAT and CDR2 FQNNGV. The ends lost 5 bases at V and 6 bases at J; junction bases unmatched: 13. This CDR3 is 16 amino acids long. The CDR3 loop reads CASSPGVGGDGQPQHF. In DNA form, the CDR3 reads TGTGCCAGCAGCCCGGGGGTAGGGGGCGATGGTCAGCCCCAGCATTTT.